The clone carrying this T cell receptor (beta chain) was found many times. For TCRbeta, the library was prepared with unique molecular identifiers. TCRdb passed the PCR reads through MiXCR, listing each CDR3 protein once. The sample has about 640,000 distinct CDR3 sequences, 16% seen once; the top ten hold around 0.96%. This CDR3 has 13 amino acids. Trimming took 4 bases from V and 6 from J; bases not matched to a gene: 4. The germline V gene has CDR1 SGHTA and CDR2 FQGNSA. This specimen comes from a study of T-cell reconstitution after alpha-beta-depleted transplantation in children. Sequenced material: PBMCs from the stem cell graft donor, taken from the stem cell graft. The clonotype comes from a human donor who donated a stem cell graft to a child with acute myeloid leukemia. This sequence joins TRBV7-2 and TRBJ1-2, with TRBD1 matching 8 bases. Written as DNA, the CDR3 is TGTGCCAGCAGCTCACCGACAGGGGATGGCTACACCTTC. Translation gives CASSSPTGDGYTF.